The source of this TCR beta chain is a study of shared clonotypes between healthy human individuals. Study results and caveats: With few donors, the genetic and exposure-history diversity represented was limited.

For this clone: Its antigen is currently unknown.

V lost 7 bases to trimming and J lost 0 bases, with 13 bases between them. Germline-derived CDR1 and CDR2 are MDHEN and SYDVKM. This CDR3 comprises 15 residues. Assay: immunoSEQ multiplex PCR; the TCRdb copy retains only in-frame clones and omits some. The sample contains a few million clones, 85% to 95% of which appear only once. Division of CD4+ cells produced a CD45RA+ naive subset and a CD45RA-negative memory subset. The material sequenced was naive CD4+ T cells from PBMCs. Subset reported: CD45RA+ positively selected. This TCR came from a man between 18 and 35 years old in good health. Some clones in this sample may be carry-over from other donors' samples. The chain employs TRBV28 and TRBJ1-3; D unresolved. CDR3 residues: CASIQHASSGNTIYF. The CDR3 nucleotides read TGTGCCAGCATCCAACACGCAAGCTCTGGAAACACCATATATTTT.